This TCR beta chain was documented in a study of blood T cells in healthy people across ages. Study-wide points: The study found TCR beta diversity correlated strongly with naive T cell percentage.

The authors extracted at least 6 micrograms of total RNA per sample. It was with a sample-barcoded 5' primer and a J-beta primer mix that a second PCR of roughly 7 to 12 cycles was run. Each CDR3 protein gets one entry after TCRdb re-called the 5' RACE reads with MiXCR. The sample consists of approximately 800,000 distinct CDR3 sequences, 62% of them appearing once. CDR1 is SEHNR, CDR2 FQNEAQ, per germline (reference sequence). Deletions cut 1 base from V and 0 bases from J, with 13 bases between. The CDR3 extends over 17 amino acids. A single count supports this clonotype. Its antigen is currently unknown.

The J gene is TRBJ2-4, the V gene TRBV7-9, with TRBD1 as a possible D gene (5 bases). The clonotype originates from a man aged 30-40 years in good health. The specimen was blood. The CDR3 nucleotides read TGTGCCAGCAGCTTAGATATGGGGCCCCTAGCCAAAAACATTCAGTACTTC. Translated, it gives CASSLDMGPLAKNIQYF.